This is a list of T cell receptor beta chains from one sample in a study of T cells after yellow fever vaccination. In TCRdb, the 5' RACE reads were re-called with MiXCR into one record per CDR3 protein. The table lists about 320,000 distinct CDR3 sequences, around 6.8% of them singletons, with roughly a sixth in the top ten. Source: PBMCs, taken 45 days after the first yellow fever vaccination. These receptors were taken from a man younger than 35 who received the YFV17D yellow fever vaccine. Both conserved end residues are part of each CDR3. D genes are given only for firm matches. Rows give clone size only sometimes, using once, few, many, or a class for an expanded clone.

V,D,size,J,DNA,CDR3
TRBV6-5,NA,many,TRBJ2-2,TGTGCCAGCAGTTACTCGAACGGGGACACCGGGGAGCTGTTTTTT,CASSYSNGDTGELFF
TRBV14,NA,few,TRBJ2-7,TGTGCCAGCAGCCAAGATGTGAGGCCCCTCGACTTC,CASSQDVRPLDF
TRBV7-9,TRBD1,NA,TRBJ1-2,TGTGCCAGCAGTAGAGGGGACAGTCCCTATGGCTACACCTTC,CASSRGDSPYGYTF
TRBV20-1,TRBD2,many,TRBJ2-2,TGCAGTGTTGTGACTAGCGGCCCGAACGGGGAGCTGTTTTTT,CSVVTSGPNGELFF
TRBV13,TRBD1,few,TRBJ1-4,TGTGCCAGCAGCCCCAGACAGGGAAGGAGTGAAAAACTGTTTTTT,CASSPRQGRSEKLFF
TRBV9,NA,NA,TRBJ2-1,TGTGCCAGCAGCGTAGATGCAGCCCCCTACAATGAGCAGTTCTTC,CASSVDAAPYNEQFF
TRBV6-5,NA,many,TRBJ1-1,TGTGCCAGCAGTTATTTCGGAAACACTGAAGCTTTCTTT,CASSYFGNTEAFF
TRBV12-3/TRBV12-4,TRBD1,many,TRBJ1-6,TGTGCCAGCAGTTCGGGACAGACCTATAATTCACCCCTCCACTTT,CASSSGQTYNSPLHF
TRBV7-2,TRBD2,many,TRBJ2-1,TGTGCCAGCAGCCCGGGACTAGCGGGGGCCAATGAGCAGTTCTTC,CASSPGLAGANEQFF
TRBV24-1,NA,NA,TRBJ1-2,TGTGCCACTTCCGGGGACGGTTGGGGCTACACCTTC,CATSGDGWGYTF
TRBV7-6,TRBD1,NA,TRBJ2-5,TGTGCCAGCGGGTCTAAACAGTCGACAGGGCCACTTCAAGAGACCCAGTACTTC,CASGSKQSTGPLQETQYF
TRBV7-7,TRBD2,NA,TRBJ2-1,TGTGCTAGCAGCCTCACTCTAGCGGGGGGGCCCCACAATGAGCAGTTCTTC,CASSLTLAGGPHNEQFF
TRBV7-9,NA,few,TRBJ1-1,TGTGCCAGCAGCTTAGGGGTGATGAACACTGAAGCTTCCTTT,CASSLGVMNTEASF
TRBV7-2,NA,NA,TRBJ1-3,TGTGCCAGCAGCTTCGGTCCCACCATATATTTT,CASSFGPTIYF
TRBV7-2,TRBD2,many,TRBJ2-7,TGTGCCAGCAGATTTGGACTAGCGGGGGCCTACGAGCAGTACTTC,CASRFGLAGAYEQYF
TRBV9,TRBD2,many,TRBJ2-3,TGTGCCAGCAGCGCAGGACTAGCGGGGGCAGATACGCAGTATTTT,CASSAGLAGADTQYF
TRBV5-1,TRBD1,few,TRBJ1-6,TGCGCCAGCAGCTCCCGGACAGGGGGCGAATCACCCCTCCACTTT,CASSSRTGGESPLHF
TRBV5-1,NA,few,TRBJ2-5,TGCGCCAGCAGCATCGACTCCAGGGAGACCCAGTACTTC,CASSIDSRETQYF
TRBV4-3,TRBD2,few,TRBJ2-2,TGCGCCAGCAGCCAAGCCGGACCAGGACTAGCGGGGGAGACCGGGGAGCTGTTTTTT,CASSQAGPGLAGETGELFF
TRBV5-1,TRBD1,NA,TRBJ1-4,TGCGCCAGCAGTTCCGGGACAGGGGCTCTCGGATATCAAAAACTGTTTTTT,CASSSGTGALGYQKLFF
TRBV5-1,TRBD1,many,TRBJ1-3,TGCGCCAGCAGCGGGACAGGGACTAGCTCTGGAAACACCATATATTTT,CASSGTGTSSGNTIYF
TRBV7-2,NA,NA,TRBJ1-6,TGTGCCAGCAGCTTCGACCCGGGGGCCCGCCCCCTCCACTTT,CASSFDPGARPLHF
TRBV7-9,TRBD1,many,TRBJ2-1,TGTGCCAGCAGCTTAAGAGGGACAGGGGGAAGCAATGAGCAGTTCTTC,CASSLRGTGGSNEQFF
TRBV11-2,TRBD2,many,TRBJ2-3,TGTGCCAGCAGCCCCCCATTGTGGACTAGCGTTGGAACAGATACGCAGTATTTT,CASSPPLWTSVGTDTQYF
TRBV7-6,TRBD1,many,TRBJ2-5,TGTGCCAGCAGCTCAGGGTTGACAGGGAGTAGGGAGACCCAGTACTTC,CASSSGLTGSRETQYF
TRBV20-1,NA,few,TRBJ1-2,TGCAGTGCTAGTCTCGTGGACAGCTATGGCTACACCTTC,CSASLVDSYGYTF
TRBV27,TRBD1,once,TRBJ1-6,TGTGCCAGCAGTTCCCGGGACAGGGTAGACATGGGGTCACCCCTCCACTTT,CASSSRDRVDMGSPLHF
TRBV3-1,NA,many,TRBJ2-5,TGTGCCAGCAGCCAAGACGGCCGGAGGGAGACCCAGTACTTC,CASSQDGRRETQYF
TRBV4-1,TRBD2,NA,TRBJ2-5,TGCGCCAGCAGCCGCGGACTAGCGGGGGGGTTGAAGACCCAGTACTTC,CASSRGLAGGLKTQYF
TRBV7-9,TRBD1,few,TRBJ2-1,TGTGCCAGCAGCTTGCAGGACAGGGGACCCTACAATGAGCAGTTCTTC,CASSLQDRGPYNEQFF
TRBV13,NA,NA,TRBJ2-3,TGTGCCAGCAAGGGGGAGCGGCAGGTCACAGATACGCAGTATTTT,CASKGERQVTDTQYF
TRBV5-1,NA,many,TRBJ1-2,TGCGCCAGCAGCCCCCAGGACGGACGGACCCGAGATGGCTACACCTTC,CASSPQDGRTRDGYTF
TRBV19,NA,NA,TRBJ1-2,TGTGCCAGTAGTCCAAGCGGGACGGATTATGGCTACACCTTC,CASSPSGTDYGYTF
TRBV5-6,NA,many,TRBJ2-6,TGTGCCAGCATCGGGGCCTCTGGGGCCAACGTCCTGACTTTC,CASIGASGANVLTF
TRBV7-2,NA,NA,TRBJ1-2,TGTGCCAGCAGTCCCATGTCCGGGACTTCCGCTTATGGCTACACCTTC,CASSPMSGTSAYGYTF
TRBV20-1,NA,few,TRBJ1-6,TGCAGTGCTCTCGGCGGTGGCAGTTCCCATTCACCCCTCCACTTT,CSALGGGSSHSPLHF
TRBV9,NA,few,TRBJ2-7,TGTGCCAGCAGCGGTTACTGGGACACCTCCTCCTACGAGCAGTACTTC,CASSGYWDTSSYEQYF
TRBV12-3/TRBV12-4,NA,few,TRBJ1-1,TGTGCCAGCAGTTTATTAGGGACCACTGAAGCTTTCTTT,CASSLLGTTEAFF
TRBV10-3,NA,NA,TRBJ1-5,TGTGCCATCAGCGAACGGGGGCAGGGAAATCAGCCCCAGCATTTT,CAISERGQGNQPQHF
TRBV10-2,NA,NA,TRBJ2-5,TGCGCCAGCAGTGATAAGGCCAGAGGGACCCCGTACTTC,CASSDKARGTPYF
TRBV5-1,TRBD1,many,TRBJ2-1,TGCGCCAGCAGGACAGGGGGCGCAATGAATGAGCAGTTCTTC,CASRTGGAMNEQFF
TRBV7-3,NA,NA,TRBJ1-1,TGTGCCAGCAGCCTATACGGGGGCGTCACTGAAGCTTTCTTT,CASSLYGGVTEAFF
TRBV12-3/TRBV12-4,NA,few,TRBJ1-5,TGTGCCAGCAGTTTAGTCAGGGACAATCAGCCCCAGCATTTT,CASSLVRDNQPQHF
TRBV20-1,TRBD1,many,TRBJ2-3,TGCAGTGCAGCAACAGGGGACAGCACAGATACGCAGTATTTT,CSAATGDSTDTQYF
TRBV2,NA,NA,TRBJ1-2,TGTGCCAGCACCTTGCGAAGGGATACGGGCTACACCTTC,CASTLRRDTGYTF
TRBV18,NA,NA,TRBJ2-2,TGTGCCAGCTCTATACAAGGGGGGCCGAACACCGGGGAGCTGTTTTTT,CASSIQGGPNTGELFF
TRBV10-3,TRBD2,NA,TRBJ2-3,TGTGCCATCAGTTCCCTAGCGGGGGAAGGTACGCAGTATTTT,CAISSLAGEGTQYF
TRBV5-5,NA,many,TRBJ1-6,TGTGCCAGCAGCCCGCGGGGCAGGGATAATTCACCCCTCCACTTT,CASSPRGRDNSPLHF
TRBV19,NA,NA,TRBJ1-1,TGTGCCAGTAGAGGCACAGGGACTGGCACTGAAGCTTTCTTT,CASRGTGTGTEAFF
TRBV7-9,NA,many,TRBJ2-3,TGTGCCAGCAGCCCGACACTCGCGGGAACAGATACGCAGTATTTT,CASSPTLAGTDTQYF
TRBV3-1,TRBD1,few,TRBJ2-5,TGTGCCAGCAGCCAAGATGGTAGGGGGCTTTCGGAGACCCAGTACTTC,CASSQDGRGLSETQYF